The source of this TCR beta chain is a study of T cell changes during pregnancy in multiple sclerosis. J lost 3 bases, V lost 0 bases, and 22 bases had no gene match. In germline, CDR1 is SGDLS, CDR2 YYNGEE. CDR3 size: 22 residues. Measured with immunoSEQ multiplex PCR; TCRdb has only the in-frame clones, and not every one. The top ten hold around 0.68% of the sample, which has approximately 50,000 clones, about 92% seen once. Sequencing used CD4+ T cells from peripheral blood mononuclear cells, obtained in the third trimester of pregnancy. This clonotype was sampled from a female donor with multiple sclerosis, enrolled in a pregnancy study. The chain combines TRBV9 with TRBJ2-3; 10 positions match TRBD1. For the CDR3, the DNA is TGTGCCAGCAGCGTAGCAGACCTTTGGACAGGGGGTTGGGGAACTCAGACAGATACGCAGTATTTT. It translates to CASSVADLWTGGWGTQTDTQYF.